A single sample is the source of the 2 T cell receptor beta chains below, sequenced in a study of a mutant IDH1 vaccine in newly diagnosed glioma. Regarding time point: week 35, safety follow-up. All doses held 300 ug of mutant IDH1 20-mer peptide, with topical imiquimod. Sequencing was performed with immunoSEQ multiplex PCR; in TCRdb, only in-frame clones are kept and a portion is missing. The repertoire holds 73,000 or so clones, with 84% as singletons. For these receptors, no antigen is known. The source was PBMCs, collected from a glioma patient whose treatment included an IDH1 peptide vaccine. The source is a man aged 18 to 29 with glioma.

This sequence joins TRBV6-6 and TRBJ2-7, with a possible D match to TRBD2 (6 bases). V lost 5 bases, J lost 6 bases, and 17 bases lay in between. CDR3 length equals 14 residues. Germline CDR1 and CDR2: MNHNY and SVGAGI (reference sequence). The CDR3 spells CASSPRGETGEQYF. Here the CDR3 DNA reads TGTGCCAGCAGTCCACGCGGGGAAACGGGCGAGCAGTACTTC.

The DNA of the CDR3 is TGTGCCAGCAGCTCGCCCGTAGGGGTAGACGCCCAAAAACTGTTTTTT. This sequence encodes CASSSPVGVDAQKLFF. The rearrangement uses TRBV13 and TRBJ1-4, with D possibly being TRBD1 (5 bases). Trimming took 4 bases from V and 9 from J, leaving 21 bases between them. The CDR3 contains 16 residues. The germline V gene encodes CDR1 PRHDT and CDR2 FYEKMQ (reference sequence).